The source of this T cell receptor (beta chain) is a study of blood T cell repertoires in COVID-19. Whole-study context: Material from acute and convalescent COVID-19 was sourced from the United States, Italy and Spain. Sample material is recorded as cDNA or gDNA derived from T cells, B-cell-depleted T cells, or PBMCs.

Under the authors' procedure: Reference gene primers were amplified, and this amplification served to estimate nucleated cell counts. This table comes from immunoSEQ multiplex PCR, and its TCRdb copy is limited to in-frame clones, with some not included. That table is the source of V, J and clone size, and D and trimming were worked out from the DNA. The sample holds roughly 140,000 clones; 84% are singletons and the top ten take just over 9.5%. V was pared by 8 bases and J by 5 bases, with 12 bases between. The CDR3 loop spans 13 amino acids. Germline-derived CDR1 and CDR2 are SEHNR and FQNEAQ (reference sequence).

This receptor was identified in a woman aged 50 to 60 with acute or convalescent COVID-19. V is TRBV7-9 and J is TRBJ1-4, with D tentatively TRBD1 (5 bases). The sample was peripheral blood. The CDR3 nucleotides read TGTGCCAGCCTCAGGGCGCCGAATGAAAAACTGTTTTTT. Amino acids: CASLRAPNEKLFF.